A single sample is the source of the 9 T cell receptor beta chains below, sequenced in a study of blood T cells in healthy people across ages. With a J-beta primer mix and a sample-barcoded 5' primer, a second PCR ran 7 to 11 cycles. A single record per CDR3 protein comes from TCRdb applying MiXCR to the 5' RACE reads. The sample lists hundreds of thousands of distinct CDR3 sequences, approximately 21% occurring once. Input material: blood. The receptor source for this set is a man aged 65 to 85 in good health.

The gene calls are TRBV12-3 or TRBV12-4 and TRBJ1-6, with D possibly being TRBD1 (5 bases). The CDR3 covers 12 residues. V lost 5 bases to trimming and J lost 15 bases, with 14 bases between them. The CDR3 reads CASSRQKGVLHF. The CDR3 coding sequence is TGTGCCAGCAGTCGGCAAAAAGGGGTCCTCCACTTT.

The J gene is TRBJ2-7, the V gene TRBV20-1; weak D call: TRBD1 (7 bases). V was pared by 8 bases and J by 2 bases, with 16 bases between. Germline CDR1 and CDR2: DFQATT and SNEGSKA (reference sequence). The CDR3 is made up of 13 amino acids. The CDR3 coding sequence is TGCAGTACCTCAGGGGGGTACCCCTACGAGCAGTACTTC. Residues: CSTSGGYPYEQYF.

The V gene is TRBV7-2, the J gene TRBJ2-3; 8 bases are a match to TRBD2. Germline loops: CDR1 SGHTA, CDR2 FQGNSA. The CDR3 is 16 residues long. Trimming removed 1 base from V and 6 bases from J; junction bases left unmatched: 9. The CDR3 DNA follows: TGTGCCAGCAGCTTAGTAATACGGGGGGGAGGCGATACGCAGTATTTT. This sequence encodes CASSLVIRGGGDTQYF.

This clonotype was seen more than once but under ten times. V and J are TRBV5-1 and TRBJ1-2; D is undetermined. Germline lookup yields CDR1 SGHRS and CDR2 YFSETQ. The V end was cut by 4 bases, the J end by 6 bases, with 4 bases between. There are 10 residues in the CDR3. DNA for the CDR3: TGCGCCAGCAGCAAAGATGGCTACACCTTC. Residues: CASSKDGYTF.

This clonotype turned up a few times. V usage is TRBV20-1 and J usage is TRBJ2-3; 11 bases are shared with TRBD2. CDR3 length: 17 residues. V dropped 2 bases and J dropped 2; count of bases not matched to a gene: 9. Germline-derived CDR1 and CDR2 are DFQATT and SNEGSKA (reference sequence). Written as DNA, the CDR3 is TGCAGTGCTAGAAGTCGGATAGCGGGGGGGATCACAGATACGCAGTATTTT. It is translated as CSARSRIAGGITDTQYF.

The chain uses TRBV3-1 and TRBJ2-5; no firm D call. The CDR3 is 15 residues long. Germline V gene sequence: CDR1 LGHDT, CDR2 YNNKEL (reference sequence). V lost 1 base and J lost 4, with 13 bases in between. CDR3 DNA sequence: TGTGCCAGCAGCCAAGCCCAGGTACCTCGAGAGACCCAGTACTTC. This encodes CASSQAQVPRETQYF.

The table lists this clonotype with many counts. The CDR3 loop reads CASSRVRGLQTQYF. For the CDR3, the DNA is TGTGCCAGCAGCCGGGTTCGGGGACTCCAGACCCAGTACTTC. The gene calls are TRBV12-3 or TRBV12-4 and TRBJ2-5, with D tentatively TRBD2 (6 bases). V was shortened by 6 bases and J by 6 bases, with 17 bases between the two germline ends. The CDR3 loop spans 14 amino acids.

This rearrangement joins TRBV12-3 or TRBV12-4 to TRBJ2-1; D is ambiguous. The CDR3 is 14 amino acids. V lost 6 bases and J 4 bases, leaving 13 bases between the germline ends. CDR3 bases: TGTGCCAGCAGACCCGCCCAGTCTTACAATGAGCAGTTCTTC. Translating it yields CASRPAQSYNEQFF.

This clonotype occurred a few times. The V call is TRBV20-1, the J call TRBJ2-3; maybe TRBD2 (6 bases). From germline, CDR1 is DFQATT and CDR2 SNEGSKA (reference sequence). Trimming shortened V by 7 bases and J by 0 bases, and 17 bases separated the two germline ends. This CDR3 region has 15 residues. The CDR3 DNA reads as TGCAGTGTCACCGTGTTGCGGGGAAGCACAGATACGCAGTATTTT. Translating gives CSVTVLRGSTDTQYF.